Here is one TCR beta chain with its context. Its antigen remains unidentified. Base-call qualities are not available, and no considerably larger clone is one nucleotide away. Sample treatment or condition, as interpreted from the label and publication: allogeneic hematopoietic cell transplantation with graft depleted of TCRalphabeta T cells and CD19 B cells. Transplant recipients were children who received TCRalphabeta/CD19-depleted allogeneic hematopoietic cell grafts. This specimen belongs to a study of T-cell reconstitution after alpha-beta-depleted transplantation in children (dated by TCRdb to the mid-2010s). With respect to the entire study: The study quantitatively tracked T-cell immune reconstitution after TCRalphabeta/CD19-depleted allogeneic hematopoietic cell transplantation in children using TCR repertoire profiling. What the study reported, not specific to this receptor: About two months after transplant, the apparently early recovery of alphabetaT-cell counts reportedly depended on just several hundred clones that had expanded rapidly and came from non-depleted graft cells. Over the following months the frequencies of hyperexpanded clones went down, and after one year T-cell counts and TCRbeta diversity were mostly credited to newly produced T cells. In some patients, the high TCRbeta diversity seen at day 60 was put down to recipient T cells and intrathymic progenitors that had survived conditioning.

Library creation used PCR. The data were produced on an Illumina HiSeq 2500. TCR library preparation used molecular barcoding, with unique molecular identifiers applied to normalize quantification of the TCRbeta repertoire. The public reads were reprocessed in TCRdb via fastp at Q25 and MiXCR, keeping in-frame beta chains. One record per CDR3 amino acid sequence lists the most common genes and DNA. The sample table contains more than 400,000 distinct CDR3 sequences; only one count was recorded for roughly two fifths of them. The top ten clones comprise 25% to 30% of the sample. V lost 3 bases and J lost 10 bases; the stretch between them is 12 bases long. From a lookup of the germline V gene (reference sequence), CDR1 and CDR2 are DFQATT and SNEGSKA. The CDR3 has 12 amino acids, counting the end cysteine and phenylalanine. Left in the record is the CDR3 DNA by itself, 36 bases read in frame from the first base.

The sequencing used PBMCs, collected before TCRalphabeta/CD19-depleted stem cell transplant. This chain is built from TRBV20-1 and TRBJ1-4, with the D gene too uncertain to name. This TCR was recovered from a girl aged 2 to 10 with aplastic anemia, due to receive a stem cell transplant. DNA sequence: TGCAGTGCTAGGTCGGACCCCCGAAAACTGTTTTTT. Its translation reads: CSARSDPRKLFF.